Here is one T cell receptor (beta chain) with its context. Its antigen is not known. Together with a sample-barcoded 5' primer, a J-beta primer mix was included in a second PCR lasting about 6 to 11 cycles. TCRdb passed the 5' RACE reads through MiXCR, listing each CDR3 protein once. The data show over 700,000 distinct CDR3 sequences, about 48% seen once. Each donor's blood draw was 7.5 to 10 milliliters of peripheral blood. The total RNA that was extracted per sample amounted to at least 5 micrograms. This record comes from a study of blood T cells in healthy people across ages. Notes on the study in general: Considered underestimates were the diversity estimates obtained from one million T cells. The long-lived group displayed more naive CD4+ cells, plus higher diversity, than the aged donors did.

Sequenced sample: blood. This clonotype was sampled from a man at least 80 years old in good health.

The CDR3 is CASSYHGQGFEAFF. CDR3 in DNA: TGTGCCAGCAGTTACCACGGACAGGGGTTTGAAGCTTTCTTT. This chain links TRBV6-5 with TRBJ1-1; 9 bases are shared with TRBD1. This CDR3 is 14 amino acids long. The germline CDR1 and CDR2 sequences are MNHEY and SVGAGI. The J segment lost 7 bases and the V segment lost 2 bases, leaving 5 bases of the junction unmatched.